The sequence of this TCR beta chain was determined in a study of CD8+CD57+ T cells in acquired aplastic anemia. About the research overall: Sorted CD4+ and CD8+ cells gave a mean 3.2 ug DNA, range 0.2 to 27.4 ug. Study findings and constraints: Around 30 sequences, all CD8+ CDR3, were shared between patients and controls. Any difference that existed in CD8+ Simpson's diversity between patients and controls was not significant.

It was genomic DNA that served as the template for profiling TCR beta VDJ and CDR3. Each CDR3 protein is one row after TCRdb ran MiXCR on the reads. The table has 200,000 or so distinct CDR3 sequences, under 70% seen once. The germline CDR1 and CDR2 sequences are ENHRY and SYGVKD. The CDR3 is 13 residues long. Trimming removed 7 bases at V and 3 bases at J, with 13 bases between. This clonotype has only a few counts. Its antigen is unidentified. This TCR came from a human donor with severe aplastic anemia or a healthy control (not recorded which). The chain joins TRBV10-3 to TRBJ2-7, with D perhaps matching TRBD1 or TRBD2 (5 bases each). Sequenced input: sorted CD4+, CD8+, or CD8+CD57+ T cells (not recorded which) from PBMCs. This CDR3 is CAIMRDANYEQYF. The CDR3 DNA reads TGTGCCATCATGAGGGACGCGAACTACGAGCAGTACTTC.